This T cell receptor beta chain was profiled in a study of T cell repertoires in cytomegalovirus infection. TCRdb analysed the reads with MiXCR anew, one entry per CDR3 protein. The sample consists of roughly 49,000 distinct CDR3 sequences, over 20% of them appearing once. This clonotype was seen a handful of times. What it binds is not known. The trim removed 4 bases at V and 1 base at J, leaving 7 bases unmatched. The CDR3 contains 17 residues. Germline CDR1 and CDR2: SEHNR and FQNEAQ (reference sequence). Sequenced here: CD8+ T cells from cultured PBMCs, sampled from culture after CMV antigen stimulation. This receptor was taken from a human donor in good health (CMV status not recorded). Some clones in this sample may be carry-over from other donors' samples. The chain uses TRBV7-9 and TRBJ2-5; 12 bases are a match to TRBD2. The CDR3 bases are TGTGCCAGCAGCTCATCTTCTAGCGGGGGGGCCCAAGAGACCCAGTACTTC. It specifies CASSSSSSGGAQETQYF.